These T cell receptor beta chains were read from a single sample in a study of post-analysis software for immune sequencing data. TCRdb processed the PCR reads anew with MiXCR; each CDR3 protein has one entry. The sample lists about 190,000 distinct CDR3 sequences, about 30% occurring once. The sequenced sample consisted of blood. The receptors were sampled from a girl between 2 and 17 years old with multiple sclerosis. Both conserved end residues are part of each CDR3. A D gene is named only where the DNA matches it firmly. Clone size, where shown, is once, few, many, or a class for clones that have expanded.

CDR3 DNA: TGTGCCAGCAGCCCAGCATCTACCAGCAATCAGCCCCAGCATTTT
CDR3 protein: CASSPASTSNQPQHF
V gene: TRBV7-9
D gene: NA
J gene: TRBJ1-5
clone size: NA

CDR3 DNA: TGTGCCAGCAGCTTTGGACTCCACTCAGGCGATGAGCAGTTCTTC
CDR3 protein: CASSFGLHSGDEQFF
V gene: TRBV9
D gene: NA
J gene: TRBJ2-1
clone size: NA

CDR3 DNA: TGTGCCAGCAGTTTCCGGGCGGGAGAGGCCTACGAGCAGTACTTC
CDR3 protein: CASSFRAGEAYEQYF
V gene: TRBV12-3/TRBV12-4
D gene: TRBD2
J gene: TRBJ2-7
clone size: many

CDR3 DNA: TGCGCCAGCAGCAACAGCGGGAGGGCCACCACCGGGGAGCTGTTTTTT
CDR3 protein: CASSNSGRATTGELFF
V gene: TRBV5-1
D gene: TRBD2
J gene: TRBJ2-2
clone size: NA

CDR3 DNA: TGTGCCAGCAGTCCACTACAGTCCGCGGCCGGCGAGCAGTACTTC
CDR3 protein: CASSPLQSAAGEQYF
V gene: TRBV27
D gene: NA
J gene: TRBJ2-7
clone size: many

CDR3 DNA: TGTGCCAGCAGTTACCCACAGGGGGCTTATGGCTACACCTTC
CDR3 protein: CASSYPQGAYGYTF
V gene: TRBV28
D gene: TRBD1
J gene: TRBJ1-2
clone size: many

CDR3 DNA: TGTGCCACCAGCAGAGATTATTTGGGGTTTGGGGCCAACGTCCTGACTTTC
CDR3 protein: CATSRDYLGFGANVLTF
V gene: TRBV15
D gene: NA
J gene: TRBJ2-6
clone size: many

CDR3 DNA: TGCAGCGTTGAAGCGACCCGAGAGACCCAGTACTTC
CDR3 protein: CSVEATRETQYF
V gene: TRBV29-1
D gene: NA
J gene: TRBJ2-5
clone size: NA

CDR3 DNA: TGTGCCAGCAGCCGAGCGGGTTACAATGAGCAGTTCTTC
CDR3 protein: CASSRAGYNEQFF
V gene: TRBV4-2
D gene: NA
J gene: TRBJ2-1
clone size: many

CDR3 DNA: TGTGCTAGTGCCCAACGGGACACTGAAGCTTTCTTT
CDR3 protein: CASAQRDTEAFF
V gene: TRBV12-5
D gene: NA
J gene: TRBJ1-1
clone size: few

CDR3 DNA: TGTGCCAGCAGTTATCTGGGACTAGCGGGATTGGGGAGTGCCAAAAACATTCAGTACTTC
CDR3 protein: CASSYLGLAGLGSAKNIQYF
V gene: TRBV6-2/TRBV6-3
D gene: TRBD2
J gene: TRBJ2-4
clone size: many

CDR3 DNA: TGTGCCAGCAGCCGCACTAGCGGTGAGCAGTTCTTC
CDR3 protein: CASSRTSGEQFF
V gene: TRBV7-9
D gene: TRBD2
J gene: TRBJ2-1
clone size: few

CDR3 DNA: TGCGCCAGCAGCCAAGCGCCCCGGGAGAGGGGCGTAGCCAAAAACATTCAGTACTTC
CDR3 protein: CASSQAPRERGVAKNIQYF
V gene: TRBV4-1
D gene: NA
J gene: TRBJ2-4
clone size: NA

CDR3 DNA: TGTGCCACCAGCAGAGGAAGGCGGGAGGCGGAGACCCAGTACTTC
CDR3 protein: CATSRGRREAETQYF
V gene: TRBV15
D gene: TRBD2
J gene: TRBJ2-5
clone size: many

CDR3 DNA: TGTGCCAGCAGTGGTGTCAGAGTCCACCAAGGGACCCAGTACTTC
CDR3 protein: CASSGVRVHQGTQYF
V gene: TRBV2
D gene: NA
J gene: TRBJ2-5
clone size: NA

CDR3 DNA: TGCGCCAGCAGCTTCCGACAGGGAGCCACTGAAGCTTTCTTT
CDR3 protein: CASSFRQGATEAFF
V gene: TRBV5-1
D gene: TRBD1
J gene: TRBJ1-1
clone size: NA

CDR3 DNA: TGTGCCAGCAGTTGGCCCAGCGAGAGCACAGATGCGCAGTATTTT
CDR3 protein: CASSWPSESTDAQYF
V gene: TRBV12-3/TRBV12-4
D gene: NA
J gene: TRBJ2-3
clone size: NA

CDR3 DNA: TGTGCCAGCAGAGGGTTCCAGGAGACCCAGTACTTC
CDR3 protein: CASRGFQETQYF
V gene: TRBV28
D gene: NA
J gene: TRBJ2-5
clone size: NA

CDR3 DNA: TGTGCCAGCAGTTTAGTTCCGGGGCCGGGTGGCAATGAGCAGTACTTC
CDR3 protein: CASSLVPGPGGNEQYF
V gene: TRBV12-3/TRBV12-4
D gene: NA
J gene: TRBJ2-5
clone size: NA

CDR3 DNA: TGTGCCAGCAGTCCAGGGCGGGGGGCACACTATGGCTACACCTTC
CDR3 protein: CASSPGRGAHYGYTF
V gene: TRBV12-3/TRBV12-4
D gene: NA
J gene: TRBJ1-2
clone size: few

CDR3 DNA: TGCGCCAGCAGCCCAACGACGGGGCGTAGCACAGATACGCAGTATTTT
CDR3 protein: CASSPTTGRSTDTQYF
V gene: TRBV5-1
D gene: NA
J gene: TRBJ2-3
clone size: many

CDR3 DNA: TGTGCCAGCAGTGAATATGAACCGACAGGGTCCTACGAGCAGTACTTC
CDR3 protein: CASSEYEPTGSYEQYF
V gene: TRBV25-1
D gene: TRBD1
J gene: TRBJ2-7
clone size: few

CDR3 DNA: TGTGCCAGCAGCCCCCAGGTTTGGAACACTGAAGCTTTCTTT
CDR3 protein: CASSPQVWNTEAFF
V gene: TRBV7-8
D gene: NA
J gene: TRBJ1-1
clone size: few

CDR3 DNA: TGCGCCAGCAGCGACAACAGGGGTTATGGCTACACCTTC
CDR3 protein: CASSDNRGYGYTF
V gene: TRBV5-1
D gene: TRBD1
J gene: TRBJ1-2
clone size: many

CDR3 DNA: TGTGCCAGCAGGCCCTATGACAGGGTCCATGAGCAGTTCTTC
CDR3 protein: CASRPYDRVHEQFF
V gene: TRBV6-1
D gene: TRBD1
J gene: TRBJ2-1
clone size: NA

CDR3 DNA: TGTGCCAGCAGTAAGGGAAACGCTAACTATGGCTACACCTTC
CDR3 protein: CASSKGNANYGYTF
V gene: TRBV28
D gene: NA
J gene: TRBJ1-2
clone size: many

CDR3 DNA: TGTGCCAGCAGTCCCCTTGGGGGGGGTGAGACCCAGTACTTC
CDR3 protein: CASSPLGGGETQYF
V gene: TRBV12-3/TRBV12-4
D gene: TRBD2
J gene: TRBJ2-5
clone size: many

CDR3 DNA: TGTGCCAGCAGCCCCTGGACCAAAAACCAAGAGACCCAGTACTTC
CDR3 protein: CASSPWTKNQETQYF
V gene: TRBV3-1
D gene: NA
J gene: TRBJ2-5
clone size: few

CDR3 DNA: TGTGCCAGCAGTTGGGGCCAAGTGACTGAAGCTTTCTTT
CDR3 protein: CASSWGQVTEAFF
V gene: TRBV28
D gene: NA
J gene: TRBJ1-1
clone size: NA

CDR3 DNA: TGTGCCAGCAGCCAAGATTTGGGACTTAACTACGAGCAGTACTTC
CDR3 protein: CASSQDLGLNYEQYF
V gene: TRBV3-1
D gene: NA
J gene: TRBJ2-7
clone size: few

CDR3 DNA: TGTGCCAGCTCACCACGGGACCGACAAGAGACCCAGTACTTC
CDR3 protein: CASSPRDRQETQYF
V gene: TRBV18
D gene: NA
J gene: TRBJ2-5
clone size: few

CDR3 DNA: TGTGCCAGCAGTTACTACTACGGGACAGGGCGTCCCGGGGAGCTGTTTTTT
CDR3 protein: CASSYYYGTGRPGELFF
V gene: TRBV6-5
D gene: TRBD1
J gene: TRBJ2-2
clone size: few

CDR3 DNA: TGTGCCAGCAGCCAAGCCCTTAGCGGGAGTGCTAGCACAGATACGCAGTATTTT
CDR3 protein: CASSQALSGSASTDTQYF
V gene: TRBV3-1
D gene: TRBD2
J gene: TRBJ2-3
clone size: few

CDR3 DNA: TGTGCCAGCAGCCGAATTAGAAATACGCAGTATTTT
CDR3 protein: CASSRIRNTQYF
V gene: TRBV14
D gene: NA
J gene: TRBJ2-3
clone size: NA

CDR3 DNA: TGTGCCATCAGGGGGAGCGACAGGGGACTCGAGCAGTACTTC
CDR3 protein: CAIRGSDRGLEQYF
V gene: TRBV10-3
D gene: TRBD1
J gene: TRBJ2-7
clone size: few

CDR3 DNA: TGCAGCGTTGAAGGGACTAGCGGGGCCAATGAGCAGTTCTTC
CDR3 protein: CSVEGTSGANEQFF
V gene: TRBV29-1
D gene: TRBD2
J gene: TRBJ2-1
clone size: many

CDR3 DNA: TGTGCCAGCAGTTCCCTCCAGGCGGTAGGAGGGGACGAGCAGTACTTC
CDR3 protein: CASSSLQAVGGDEQYF
V gene: TRBV12-3/TRBV12-4
D gene: NA
J gene: TRBJ2-7
clone size: NA

CDR3 DNA: TGCGCCAGCAGCGCTAGCGGGGCGCCCGGGACCCAGTACTTC
CDR3 protein: CASSASGAPGTQYF
V gene: TRBV4-1
D gene: TRBD2
J gene: TRBJ2-5
clone size: many

CDR3 DNA: TGCGCCAGCAGCTTCGGGAGTTCGGGCACTGAAGCTTTCTTT
CDR3 protein: CASSFGSSGTEAFF
V gene: TRBV5-1
D gene: NA
J gene: TRBJ1-1
clone size: many

CDR3 DNA: TGTGCCAGCAGCCAGCTGGTGCATCCAGGCGAGCAGTACTTC
CDR3 protein: CASSQLVHPGEQYF
V gene: TRBV7-2
D gene: NA
J gene: TRBJ2-7
clone size: many

CDR3 DNA: TGTGCCAGCAGTCTCGGGGCTTCCTACGAGCAGTACTTC
CDR3 protein: CASSLGASYEQYF
V gene: TRBV6-5
D gene: NA
J gene: TRBJ2-7
clone size: many

CDR3 DNA: TGCAGTGCTAGTCAGGGGGGAGGAGAGACCCAGTACTTC
CDR3 protein: CSASQGGGETQYF
V gene: TRBV20-1
D gene: NA
J gene: TRBJ2-5
clone size: many

CDR3 DNA: TGTGCCATCAGTGAGCCGACTAGCGGGACCCACTCTGGGACCAACGTCCTGACTTTC
CDR3 protein: CAISEPTSGTHSGTNVLTF
V gene: TRBV10-3
D gene: TRBD2
J gene: TRBJ2-6
clone size: NA

CDR3 DNA: TGTGCCAGCAACCGAACCGGGGGGGATAATTCACCCCTCCACTTT
CDR3 protein: CASNRTGGDNSPLHF
V gene: TRBV11-2
D gene: NA
J gene: TRBJ1-6
clone size: NA

CDR3 DNA: TGTACCAGCAGCTTAGGGATAACCCGCGGCTACACCTTC
CDR3 protein: CTSSLGITRGYTF
V gene: TRBV7-9
D gene: NA
J gene: TRBJ1-2
clone size: once

CDR3 DNA: TGTGCCAGCAGGACGCGCGGGACCTATAATTCACCCCTCCACTTT
CDR3 protein: CASRTRGTYNSPLHF
V gene: TRBV2
D gene: NA
J gene: TRBJ1-6
clone size: NA

CDR3 DNA: TGTGCCAGCAGCCAGGACGGGAGGAGCTCAGATACGCAGTATTTT
CDR3 protein: CASSQDGRSSDTQYF
V gene: TRBV3-1
D gene: TRBD2
J gene: TRBJ2-3
clone size: NA

CDR3 DNA: TGCGCCAGCAGCTACTTCCCGGGACAGGGGTCCGAGCAGTACTTC
CDR3 protein: CASSYFPGQGSEQYF
V gene: TRBV5-1
D gene: TRBD1
J gene: TRBJ2-7
clone size: many

CDR3 DNA: TGTGCCATCAGGAGGGGTAGCGGGACCGGGGAGCGGTTTTTT
CDR3 protein: CAIRRGSGTGERFF
V gene: TRBV10-3
D gene: TRBD2
J gene: TRBJ2-2
clone size: NA

CDR3 DNA: TGCGCCAGCAGCCAAGCCAGGGGGAGCAATCAGCCCCAGCATTTT
CDR3 protein: CASSQARGSNQPQHF
V gene: TRBV4-1
D gene: TRBD1
J gene: TRBJ1-5
clone size: many

CDR3 DNA: TGCAGTGCTAGAGATCGGAAGGGGAACACTGAAGCTTTCTTT
CDR3 protein: CSARDRKGNTEAFF
V gene: TRBV20-1
D gene: NA
J gene: TRBJ1-1
clone size: once

CDR3 DNA: TGTGCCAGCAGCTCTCCGGGAGTGAGCGGCTACACCTTC
CDR3 protein: CASSSPGVSGYTF
V gene: TRBV12-3/TRBV12-4
D gene: NA
J gene: TRBJ1-2
clone size: many

CDR3 DNA: TGTGCCAGTAGTCCTCTGGCTAGCGGGGGCTTCGCAGATACGCAGTATTTT
CDR3 protein: CASSPLASGGFADTQYF
V gene: TRBV19
D gene: TRBD2
J gene: TRBJ2-3
clone size: few

CDR3 DNA: TGTTCCGTCTGGGCCAAAAACATTCAGTACTTC
CDR3 protein: CSVWAKNIQYF
V gene: TRBV30
D gene: NA
J gene: TRBJ2-4
clone size: many

CDR3 DNA: TGCGCCAGCAGCAAGGGAGTGACCGTTTACAATGGGCAGTTCTTC
CDR3 protein: CASSKGVTVYNGQFF
V gene: TRBV5-1
D gene: NA
J gene: TRBJ2-1
clone size: NA

CDR3 DNA: TGTGCCAGCAGCATCAGGGGCGACGAGTCACCCCTCCACTTT
CDR3 protein: CASSIRGDESPLHF
V gene: TRBV11-2
D gene: NA
J gene: TRBJ1-6
clone size: NA

CDR3 DNA: TGTGCCAGCAGCCAAGGACTAGCCAATTACAATGAGCAGTTCTTC
CDR3 protein: CASSQGLANYNEQFF
V gene: TRBV4-2
D gene: TRBD2
J gene: TRBJ2-1
clone size: few

CDR3 DNA: TGCAGCGTTGAAGGTGGGGCGAGGCAAGAGACCCAGTACTTC
CDR3 protein: CSVEGGARQETQYF
V gene: TRBV29-1
D gene: NA
J gene: TRBJ2-5
clone size: NA

CDR3 DNA: TGCAGCGCCGCGGGGTCGGGACTAGCGCTCAATGAGCAGTACTTC
CDR3 protein: CSAAGSGLALNEQYF
V gene: TRBV29-1
D gene: TRBD2
J gene: TRBJ2-5
clone size: NA